The sample holds one count of the clone carrying this T cell receptor (beta chain). The V end lost 7 bases, the J end lost 3 bases, and 15 bases lay between the germline ends. There are 15 residues in the CDR3. In germline, CDR1 is SNHLY, CDR2 FYNNEI. These data are taken from a study of control samples from healthy donors and cancer patients. The repertoire was sequenced with immunoSEQ multiplex PCR; TCRdb's copy has only in-frame clones and lacks some. In the table there are about 100,000 clones, roughly 79% of which are singletons. The sample was blood. The source of this sequence is a man younger than 30 in good health. The chain combines TRBV2 with TRBJ1-4; the D gene is possibly TRBD1 (5 bases). In DNA form, the CDR3 reads TGTGCCAGCACCGGGGCGGTGAAATCTAATGAAAAACTGTTTTTT. Residues: CASTGAVKSNEKLFF.